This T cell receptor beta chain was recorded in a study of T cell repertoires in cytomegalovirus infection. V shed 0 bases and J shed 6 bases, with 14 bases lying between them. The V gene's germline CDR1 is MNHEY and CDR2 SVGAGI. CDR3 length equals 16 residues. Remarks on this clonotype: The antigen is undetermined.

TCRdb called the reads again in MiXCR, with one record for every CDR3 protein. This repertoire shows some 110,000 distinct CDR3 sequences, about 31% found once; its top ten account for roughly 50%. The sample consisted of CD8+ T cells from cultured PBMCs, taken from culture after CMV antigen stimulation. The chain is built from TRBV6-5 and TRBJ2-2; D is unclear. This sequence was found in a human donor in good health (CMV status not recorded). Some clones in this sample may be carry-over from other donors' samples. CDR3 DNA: TGTGCCAGCAGTTACTCCGGGCAGGTTTTTTCCGGGGAGCTGTTTTTT. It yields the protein CASSYSGQVFSGELFF.